This T cell receptor (beta chain) was recovered during a study of T cell responses to AZD1222 COVID-19 vaccine. Regarding this clone: Its target is unknown.

Method: immunoSEQ multiplex PCR; TCRdb's copy keeps in-frame clones and lacks some. The sample has over 75,000 clones, around 91% seen once. Study-wide findings and caveats: At baseline, just six AZD1222 recipients tested seropositive. Repertoire sampling occurred only after the peak T cell response. Most donors were white British and more were female, and clonal diversity was possibly underestimated.

The CDR3 sequence is 14 residues long. The J segment lost 8 bases and the V segment lost 8 bases, leaving 9 bases of the junction unmatched. The germline gives CDR1 KGHDR, CDR2 SFDVKD. This clonotype was obtained from an adult in good health. The sample here was peripheral blood, taken on day 0 of AZD1222 vaccination. The chain uses TRBV24-1 and TRBJ2-1, with 9 bases lining up with TRBD2. This CDR3 is CATTGAGGEYEQFF. DNA for the CDR3: TGTGCCACCACGGGAGCGGGAGGAGAGTATGAGCAGTTCTTC.